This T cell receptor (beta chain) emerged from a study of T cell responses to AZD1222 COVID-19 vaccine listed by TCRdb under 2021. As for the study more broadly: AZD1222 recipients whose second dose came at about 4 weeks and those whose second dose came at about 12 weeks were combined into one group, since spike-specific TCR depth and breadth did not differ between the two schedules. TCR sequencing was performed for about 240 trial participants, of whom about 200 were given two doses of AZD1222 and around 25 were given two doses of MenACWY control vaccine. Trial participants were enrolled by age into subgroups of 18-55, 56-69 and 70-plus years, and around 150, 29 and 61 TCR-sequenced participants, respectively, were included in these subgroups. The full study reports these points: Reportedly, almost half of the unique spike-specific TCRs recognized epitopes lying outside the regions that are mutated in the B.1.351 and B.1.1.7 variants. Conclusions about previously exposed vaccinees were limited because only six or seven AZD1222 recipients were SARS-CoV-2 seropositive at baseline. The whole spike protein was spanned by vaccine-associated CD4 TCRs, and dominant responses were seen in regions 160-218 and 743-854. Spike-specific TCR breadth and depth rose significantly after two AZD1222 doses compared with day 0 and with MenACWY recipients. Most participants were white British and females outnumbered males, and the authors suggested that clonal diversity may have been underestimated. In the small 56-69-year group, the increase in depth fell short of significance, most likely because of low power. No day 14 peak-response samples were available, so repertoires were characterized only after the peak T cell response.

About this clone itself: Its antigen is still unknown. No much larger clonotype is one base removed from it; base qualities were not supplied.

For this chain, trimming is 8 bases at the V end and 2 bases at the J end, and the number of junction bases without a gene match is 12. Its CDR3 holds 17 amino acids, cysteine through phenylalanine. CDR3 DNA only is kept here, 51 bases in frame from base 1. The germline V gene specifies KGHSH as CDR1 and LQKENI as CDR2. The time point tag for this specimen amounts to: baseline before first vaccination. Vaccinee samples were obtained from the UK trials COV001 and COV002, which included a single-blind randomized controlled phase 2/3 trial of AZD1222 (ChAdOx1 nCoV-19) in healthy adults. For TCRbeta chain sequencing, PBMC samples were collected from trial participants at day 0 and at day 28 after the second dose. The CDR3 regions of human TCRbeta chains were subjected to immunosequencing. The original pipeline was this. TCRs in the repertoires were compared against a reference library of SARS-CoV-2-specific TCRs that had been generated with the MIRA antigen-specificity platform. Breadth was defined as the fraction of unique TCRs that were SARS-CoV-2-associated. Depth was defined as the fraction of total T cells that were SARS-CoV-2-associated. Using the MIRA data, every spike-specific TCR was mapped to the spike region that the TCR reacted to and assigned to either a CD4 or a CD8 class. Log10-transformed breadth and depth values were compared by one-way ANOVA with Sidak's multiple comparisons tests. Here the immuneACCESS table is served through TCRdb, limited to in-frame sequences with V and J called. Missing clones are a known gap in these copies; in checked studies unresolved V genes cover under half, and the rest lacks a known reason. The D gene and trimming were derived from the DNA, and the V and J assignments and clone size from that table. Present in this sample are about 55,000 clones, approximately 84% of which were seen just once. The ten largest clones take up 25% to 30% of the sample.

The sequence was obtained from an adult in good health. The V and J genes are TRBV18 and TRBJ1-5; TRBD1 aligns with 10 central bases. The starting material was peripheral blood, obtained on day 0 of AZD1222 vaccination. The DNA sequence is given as TGTGCCAGCCCCCGGGACAGGGGTGGTCGTGGCAATCAGCCCCAGCATTTT. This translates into CASPRDRGGRGNQPQHF.